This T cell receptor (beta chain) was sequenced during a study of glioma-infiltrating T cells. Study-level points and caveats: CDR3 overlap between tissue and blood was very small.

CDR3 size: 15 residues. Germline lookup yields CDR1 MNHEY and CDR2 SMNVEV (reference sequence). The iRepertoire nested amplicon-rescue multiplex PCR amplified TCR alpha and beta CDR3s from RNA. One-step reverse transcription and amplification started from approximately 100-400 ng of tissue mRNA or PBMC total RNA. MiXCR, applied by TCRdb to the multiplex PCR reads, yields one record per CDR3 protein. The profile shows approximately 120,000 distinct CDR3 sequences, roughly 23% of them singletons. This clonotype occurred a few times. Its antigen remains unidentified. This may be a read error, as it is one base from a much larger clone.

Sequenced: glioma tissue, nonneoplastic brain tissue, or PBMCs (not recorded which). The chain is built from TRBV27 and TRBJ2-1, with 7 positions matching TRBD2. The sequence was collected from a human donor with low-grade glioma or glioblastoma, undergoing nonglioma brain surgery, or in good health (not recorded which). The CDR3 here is CTSSLSGGSYNEQFF. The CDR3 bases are TGTACCAGCAGTTTATCGGGGGGCTCCTACAATGAGCAGTTCTTC.